The sequence of this TCR beta chain was determined in a study of lung T cells in sarcoidosis with Löfgren's syndrome. General observations from the study: Multiple Löfgren's syndrome patients reportedly shared TRAV12-1 and TRBV2 CDR3 motifs, suggesting public CD4+ TCRs.

About this clonotype itself: The antigen is unknown. One base away lies a much larger clone, so this may be a sequencing read error.

TCRdb processed the reads anew with MiXCR; each CDR3 protein has one entry. The profile covers roughly 2,100 distinct CDR3 sequences, with roughly a fifth appearing a single time and 20% to 30% taken by the ten largest. The CDR3 totals 12 residues. Germline lookup yields CDR1 MNHEY and CDR2 SVGEGT. V lost 8 bases and J 4 bases, leaving 9 bases between the germline ends. The chain uses TRBV6-2 or TRBV6-3 and TRBJ2-4; possible D gene TRBD1, 6 bases. Sequenced material: CD4+ T cells from bronchoalveolar lavage. This sequence originates from a human donor with sarcoidosis (Löfgren's syndrome or another form), or a control subject (not recorded which). The DNA of the CDR3 is TGTGCCAGCTGGGACACGAAAAACATTCAGTACTTC. This codes for CASWDTKNIQYF.